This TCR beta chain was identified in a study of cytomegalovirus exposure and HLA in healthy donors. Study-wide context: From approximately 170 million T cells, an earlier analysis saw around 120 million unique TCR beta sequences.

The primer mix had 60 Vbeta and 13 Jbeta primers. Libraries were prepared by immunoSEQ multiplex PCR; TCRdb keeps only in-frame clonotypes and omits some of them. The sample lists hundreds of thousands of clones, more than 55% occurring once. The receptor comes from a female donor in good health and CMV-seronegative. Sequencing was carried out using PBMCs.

CDR3 sequence (DNA): TGCGCCAGCAGCCAAGGACTAGCGGGGAACTACGAGCAGTACTTC. It specifies CASSQGLAGNYEQYF. The gene calls are TRBV4-1 and TRBJ2-5; 11 bases fit TRBD2. The better agreement between TRBJ2-7 and the DNA end casts doubt on the J call. The CDR3 has 15 amino acids. CDR1 and CDR2 (germline): MGHRA, YSYEKL.